These 20 T cell receptor beta chains were sequenced from one sample in a study of T cell responses to AZD1222 COVID-19 vaccine. Only in-frame clones appear in the TCRdb table, and some are missing; sequencing was by immunoSEQ multiplex PCR. The sample yields about 39,000 clones, roughly 87% seen once. The source was peripheral blood, collected 28 days after the second AZD1222 dose. The origin of the receptors is an adult who received the AZD1222 COVID-19 vaccine.

The rearrangement links TRBV15 to TRBJ1-6; 9 bases align to TRBD1. Looked up from germline, CDR1 is LNHNV and CDR2 is YYDKDF (reference sequence). The CDR3 extends over 14 amino acids. The junction had 4 bases not matched to a gene; V was cut back by 6 bases and J by 7 bases. CDR3 in DNA: TGTGCCACCAGGGACAGGGGTTCAAATTCACCCCTCCACTTT. Protein product: CATRDRGSNSPLHF.

The V gene is TRBV14, the J gene TRBJ1-1; possibly TRBD1 for D (6 bases). The V gene lost 4 bases and the J gene lost 0 bases, with 9 bases spanning the gap. Germline values: CDR1 SGHDN, CDR2 FVKESK. The CDR3 has 14 residues. The CDR3 nucleotides are TGTGCCAGCAGCCGGCAGGGGTTGAACACTGAAGCTTTCTTT. Protein product: CASSRQGLNTEAFF.

This clone was recorded once. The chain uses TRBV7-2 and TRBJ2-2, with D unclear. This CDR3 has 13 residues. V lost 2 bases to trimming and J lost 4 bases, with 5 bases between them. Germline CDR1 and CDR2: SGHTA and FQGNSA. CDR3 region: CASSLKPTGELFF. The CDR3 nucleotides read TGTGCCAGCAGCTTAAAGCCCACCGGGGAGCTGTTTTTT. Looking up the rest from reference TRBV7-2 and TRBJ2-2 gives the full variable domain: GAGVSQSPSNKVTEKGKDVELRCDPISGHTALYWYRQSLGQGLEFLIYFQGNSAPDKSGLPSDRFSAERTGGSVSTLTIQRTQQEDSAVYLCASSLKPTGELFFGEGSRLTVL.

The genes are TRBV2 and TRBJ1-4; D is uncertain. The V gene's germline CDR1 is SNHLY and CDR2 FYNNEI. V was clipped by 7 bases and J by 4 bases, with 4 bases between them. The CDR3 totals 11 residues. Here the CDR3 reads CASNNNEKLFF. The CDR3 DNA sequence: TGTGCCAGCAACAATAATGAAAAACTGTTTTTT.

This chain connects TRBV6-4 to TRBJ2-7, with 7 bases lining up with TRBD1. V dropped 7 bases and J dropped 1; count of bases not matched to a gene: 7. Germline lookup yields CDR1 MRHNA and CDR2 SNTAGT. The CDR3 length is 14 residues. CDR3 sequence reads: CASIPDRLSYEQYF. The CDR3 nucleotides are TGTGCCAGCATTCCGGACAGGCTGTCCTACGAGCAGTACTTC.

For the CDR3, the DNA is TGCGCCAGCAGCAGGACAGGGGGCGTGACACCCCTCCACTTT. It translates to CASSRTGGVTPLHF. The V gene is TRBV5-1, the J gene TRBJ1-6; 11 bases match TRBD1. The V gene end was trimmed by 4 bases and the J gene end by 11 bases; junction bases not matched to a gene: 5. In germline, CDR1 is SGHRS, CDR2 YFSETQ. The CDR3 runs to 14 residues.

The V gene is TRBV7-2, the J gene TRBJ1-1; 9 positions match TRBD1. This CDR3 has 16 amino acids. Germline V gives CDR1 SGHTA, CDR2 FQGNSA. J lost 7 bases, V lost 5 bases, and 14 bases had no gene match. CDR3 amino acids: CASSTRTGVMIVEAFF. The CDR3 region has the DNA TGTGCCAGCAGCACCCGGACAGGGGTGATGATTGTTGAAGCTTTCTTT.

The chain employs TRBV7-9 and TRBJ1-4, with D unclear. The CDR3 has 14 residues. Trimming pared 1 base from V and 4 bases from J, leaving 7 bases between. Germline CDR1 SEHNR, CDR2 FQNEAQ (reference sequence). Written as DNA, the CDR3 is TGTGCCAGCAGCTTAGAGAACGGTAATGAAAAACTGTTTTTT. This encodes CASSLENGNEKLFF.

The chain combines TRBV5-4 with TRBJ1-2; 8 bases fit TRBD1. The length of the CDR3 is 13 residues. Per the germline V gene, CDR1 is SGHNT and CDR2 is YYREEE (reference sequence). With 4 bases clipped from V and 6 bases from J, the junction kept 5 bases outside the gene matches. CDR3 nucleotide sequence: TGTGCCAGCAGCGATGGGGACAGGCATGGCTACACCTTC. Its translation is CASSDGDRHGYTF.

This clone was counted once. The chain carries TRBV11-2 and TRBJ2-7; 8 bases are shared with TRBD2. Germline V CDR1 and CDR2: SGHAT, FQNNGV. Losses at the gene ends were 8 bases for V and 2 bases for J; bases not matched to a gene: 5. This CDR3 has 13 residues. CDR3 in DNA: TGTGCCAGCCAGCGGGGGTCAGCCTACGAGCAGTACTTC. Its translation: CASQRGSAYEQYF.

The chain is built from TRBV5-6 and TRBJ1-2; 8 bases agree with TRBD1. This CDR3 comprises 14 residues. The J segment lost 4 bases and the V segment lost 1 base, leaving 3 bases of the junction unmatched. The germline gives CDR1 SGHDT, CDR2 YYEEEE. CDR3 nucleotides: TGTGCCAGCAGCTTGCCCGGACAGGGCTATGGCTACACCTTC. It specifies CASSLPGQGYGYTF.

The chain couples TRBV6-1 to TRBJ1-2, with no clear D. With 0 bases removed from V and 7 bases from J, the gap between germline ends came to 9 bases. The CDR3 runs 13 residues. Germline V CDR1 and CDR2: MNHNS, SASEGT. The CDR3 loop is CASSEADMVGYTF. The CDR3 region has the DNA TGTGCCAGCAGTGAAGCCGACATGGTTGGCTACACCTTC.

DNA of the CDR3: TGTGCCAGCAGCCAGTTGACTAGCGGGGAAGCGGCGCAAGAGACCCAGTACTTC. It is translated as CASSQLTSGEAAQETQYF. The chain has TRBV14 and TRBJ2-5; 11 nucleotides match TRBD2. The CDR3 sequence is 18 residues long. The ends lost 3 bases at V and 2 bases at J; junction bases unmatched: 11. Germline CDR1 reads SGHDN; CDR2 reads FVKESK.

The chain recombines TRBV5-6 with TRBJ1-5, with 7 bases aligning to TRBD1. This CDR3 comprises 16 residues. From germline, CDR1 is SGHDT and CDR2 YYEEEE. V lost 4 bases, J lost 4 bases, and 11 bases stayed unmatched. The DNA of the CDR3 is TGTGCCAGCAGCCCGTCGGAAGGGGGCGGGAATCAGCCCCAGCATTTT. This codes for CASSPSEGGGNQPQHF.

The chain is built from TRBV19 and TRBJ1-1; D call uncertain. Trimming cost V 7 bases and J 4 bases, with 13 bases left between them. Germline loops: CDR1 LNHDA, CDR2 SQIVND (reference sequence). This CDR3 region has 13 residues. Written as DNA, the CDR3 is TGTGCCAGTACCTCCCGGCGGGGCACTGAAGCTTTCTTT. Protein: CASTSRRGTEAFF.

This chain links TRBV5-6 with TRBJ2-5; no clear D. In germline, CDR1 is SGHDT, CDR2 YYEEEE. Trimming removed 4 bases from V and 1 base from J, with 5 bases in between. This CDR3 contains 12 residues. CDR3 protein: CASSRAQETQYF. CDR3 in DNA: TGTGCCAGCAGCCGGGCCCAAGAGACCCAGTACTTC.

This chain connects TRBV19 to TRBJ2-1; 10 bases are a match to TRBD1. Germline CDR1 and CDR2: LNHDA and SQIVND (reference sequence). V was clipped by 6 bases and J by 7 bases; unmatched bases: 12. The CDR3 spans 16 residues. The CDR3 DNA is TGTGCCAGTAGACCCCGCCGGGACAGGGGTGAGAATGAGCAGTTCTTC. Its translation: CASRPRRDRGENEQFF.

This rearrangement joins TRBV29-1 to TRBJ2-7, with TRBD2 as a possible D gene (5 bases). The CDR3 is made up of 13 amino acids. Trimming shortened V by 3 bases and J by 2 bases, and 11 bases separated the two germline ends. Germline V gives CDR1 SQVTM, CDR2 ANQGSEA. CDR3 residues: CSVEPPGTYEQYF. The CDR3, as DNA: TGCAGCGTTGAGCCACCGGGGACCTACGAGCAGTACTTC.

V is TRBV19 and J is TRBJ1-1; TRBD1 agrees at 7 bases. J was trimmed by 0 bases and V by 5 bases; bases with no gene match: 3. The CDR3 length is 14 residues. CDR1 and CDR2 from the germline V gene are LNHDA and SQIVND (reference sequence). The CDR3, as DNA: TGTGCCAGTAGTCCCGGGACAGTGAACACTGAAGCTTTCTTT. It codes for CASSPGTVNTEAFF.

The chain joins TRBV7-2 to TRBJ1-1; unclear D gene. Trimming removed 6 bases at V and 4 bases at J, with 6 bases between. The CDR3 is 11 residues long. Germline V gene lookup returns CDR1 SGHTA and CDR2 FQGNSA. The CDR3 region has the DNA TGTGCCAGCAGGTGGGGCACTGAAGCTTTCTTT. Protein sequence: CASRWGTEAFF.